The text below deals with one T cell receptor beta chain. The data derive from a study of blood T cell repertoires in COVID-19. Background on the study: Italy, Spain and the United States were the sources of the convalescent and acute COVID-19 samples. T cells, B-cell-depleted T cells, or PBMCs provided the cDNA or gDNA that served as material.

The method was immunoSEQ multiplex PCR; TCRdb's version includes in-frame clones alone and lacks a portion of them. The sample lists about 58,000 clones, about 88% seen once, with roughly 8.4% in the top ten. Germline V CDR1 and CDR2: MRHNA, SNTAGT. The CDR3 consists of 15 residues. Trimming took off 6 bases at V and 0 bases at J, with 14 bases between the two ends. Sequencing was performed on peripheral blood. This clonotype was obtained from a woman aged 70 to 79 with active COVID-19. V and J are TRBV6-4 and TRBJ1-1; D is perhaps TRBD1 (6 bases). CDR3 bases: TGTGCCAGCAGGTCAGAGGGACACTTGAACACTGAAGCTTTCTTT. This sequence encodes CASRSEGHLNTEAFF.